This TCR beta chain emerged from a study of neurological immune-mediated disorders. Broader study findings: Among expanded clones, no CDR3 amino acid sequences were shared across subjects, a pattern suggesting private repertoires in all groups. HTLV-1-associated myelopathy showed the most TCR clonal expansion; multiple sclerosis the least, below healthy controls.

The cDNA was generated by 5'RACE with 10-nucleotide random UMIs. TCRdb used MiXCR to reprocess the 5' RACE reads, holding one entry per CDR3 protein. Of approximately 39,000 distinct CDR3 sequences in the sample, 6% to 7.5% were seen once. Comments on this clonotype: Its target is not known.

V was cut by 8 bases and J by 6 bases, with 19 bases left in between. The CDR3 runs 15 residues. The germline gives CDR1 LNHDA, CDR2 SQIVND (reference sequence). The genes are TRBV19 and TRBJ1-4; D is perhaps TRBD1 (5 bases). Sample: CD4+ T cells from blood. The sequence was collected from a man in his fifties in good health. The CDR3 region has the DNA TGTGCCAGTTCATCGGGACGACCCCAATATGAAAAACTGTTTTTT. It is translated as CASSSGRPQYEKLFF.